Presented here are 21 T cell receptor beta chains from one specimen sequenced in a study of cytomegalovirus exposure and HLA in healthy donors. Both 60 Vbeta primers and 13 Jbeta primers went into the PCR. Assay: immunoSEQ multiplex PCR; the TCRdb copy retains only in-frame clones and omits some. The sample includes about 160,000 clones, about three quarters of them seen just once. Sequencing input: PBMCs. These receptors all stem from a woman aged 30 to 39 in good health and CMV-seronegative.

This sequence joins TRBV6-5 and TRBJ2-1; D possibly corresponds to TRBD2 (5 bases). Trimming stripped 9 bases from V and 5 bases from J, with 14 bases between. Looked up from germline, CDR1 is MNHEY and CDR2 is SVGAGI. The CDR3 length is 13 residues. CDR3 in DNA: TGTGCCAGTGGAGGCTCCGGGCACAATGAGCAGTTCTTC. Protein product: CASGGSGHNEQFF.

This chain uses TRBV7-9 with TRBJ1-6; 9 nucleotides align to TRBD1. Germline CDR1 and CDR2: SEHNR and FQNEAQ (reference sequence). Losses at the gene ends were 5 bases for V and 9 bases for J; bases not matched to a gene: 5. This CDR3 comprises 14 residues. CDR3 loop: CASSLTGGGSPLHF. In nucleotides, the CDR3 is TGTGCCAGCAGCCTAACAGGGGGCGGTTCACCCCTCCACTTT.

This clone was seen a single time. CDR3 amino acids: CASSTRLPRGDHNEQFF. CDR3 sequence (DNA): TGTGCCAGTAGTACCCGGCTCCCCCGGGGGGACCACAATGAGCAGTTCTTC. This chain connects TRBV19 to TRBJ2-1; TRBD2 aligns across 7 bases. The CDR3 contains 17 residues. V shed 4 bases and J 5 bases; nucleotides not matched to a gene: 14. The V gene's germline CDR1 is LNHDA and CDR2 SQIVND (reference sequence).

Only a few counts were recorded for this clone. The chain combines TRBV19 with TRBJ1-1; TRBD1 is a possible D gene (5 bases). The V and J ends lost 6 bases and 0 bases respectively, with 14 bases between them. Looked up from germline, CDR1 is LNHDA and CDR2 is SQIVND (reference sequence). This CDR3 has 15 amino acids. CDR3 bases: TGTGCCAGTAGAGTATGGGGGGGTCTGAACACTGAAGCTTTCTTT. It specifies CASRVWGGLNTEAFF.

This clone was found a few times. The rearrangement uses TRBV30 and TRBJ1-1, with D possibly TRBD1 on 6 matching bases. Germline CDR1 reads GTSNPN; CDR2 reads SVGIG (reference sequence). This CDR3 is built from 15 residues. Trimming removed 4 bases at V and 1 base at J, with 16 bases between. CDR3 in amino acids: CAWTSPDRTNTEAFF. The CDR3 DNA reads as TGTGCCTGGACCTCCCCCGACAGGACGAACACTGAAGCTTTCTTT.

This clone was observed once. CDR3 nucleotide sequence: TGTGCCAGCAGCTCGACAGTATCCTCCTACGAGCAGTACTTC. Protein product: CASSSTVSSYEQYF. The chain combines TRBV7-2 with TRBJ2-7, with D maybe TRBD1 (5 bases). V was shortened by 4 bases and J by 0 bases, with 10 bases between the two germline ends. The CDR3 has 14 residues. Per the germline V gene, CDR1 is SGHTA and CDR2 is FQGNSA.

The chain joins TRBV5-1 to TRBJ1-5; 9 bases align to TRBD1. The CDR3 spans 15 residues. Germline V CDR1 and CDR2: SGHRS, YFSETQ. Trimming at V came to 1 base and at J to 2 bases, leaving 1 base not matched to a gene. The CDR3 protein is CASSLRTGGNQPQHF. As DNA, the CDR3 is TGCGCCAGCAGCTTGCGGACAGGGGGCAATCAGCCCCAGCATTTT. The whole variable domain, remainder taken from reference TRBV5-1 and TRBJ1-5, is KAGVTQTPRYLIKTRGQQVTLSCSPISGHRSVSWYQQTPGQGLQFLFEYFSETQRNKGNFPGRFSGRQFSNSRSEMNVSTLELGDSALYLCASSLRTGGNQPQHFGDGTRLSIL.

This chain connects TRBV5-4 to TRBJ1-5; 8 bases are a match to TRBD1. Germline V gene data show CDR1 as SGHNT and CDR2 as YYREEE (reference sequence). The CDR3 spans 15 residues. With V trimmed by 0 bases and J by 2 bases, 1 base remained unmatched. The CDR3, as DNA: TGTGCCAGCAGCTTGGACAGGGGGGGCAATCAGCCCCAGCATTTT. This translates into CASSLDRGGNQPQHF.

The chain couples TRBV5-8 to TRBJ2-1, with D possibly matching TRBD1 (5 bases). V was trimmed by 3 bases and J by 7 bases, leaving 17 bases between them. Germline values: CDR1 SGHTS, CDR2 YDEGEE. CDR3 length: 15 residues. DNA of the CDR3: TGTGCCAGCAGCTCGCCTGAGACAGCCAGAAATGAGCAGTTCTTC. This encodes CASSSPETARNEQFF.

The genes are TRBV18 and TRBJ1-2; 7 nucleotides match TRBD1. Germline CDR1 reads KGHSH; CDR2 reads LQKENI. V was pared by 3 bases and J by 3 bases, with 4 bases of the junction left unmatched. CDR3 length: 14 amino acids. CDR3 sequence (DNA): TGTGCCAGCTCACCCAGGGGGGCGTACTATGGCTACACCTTC. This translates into CASSPRGAYYGYTF.

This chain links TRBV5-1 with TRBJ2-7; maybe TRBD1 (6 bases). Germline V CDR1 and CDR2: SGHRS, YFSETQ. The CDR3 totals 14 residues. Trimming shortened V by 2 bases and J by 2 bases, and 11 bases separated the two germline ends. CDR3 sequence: CASSLQGIAYEQYF. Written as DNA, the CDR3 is TGCGCCAGCAGCTTACAGGGTATCGCCTACGAGCAGTACTTC. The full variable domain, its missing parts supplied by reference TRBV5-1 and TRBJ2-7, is KAGVTQTPRYLIKTRGQQVTLSCSPISGHRSVSWYQQTPGQGLQFLFEYFSETQRNKGNFPGRFSGRQFSNSRSEMNVSTLELGDSALYLCASSLQGIAYEQYFGPGTRLTVT.

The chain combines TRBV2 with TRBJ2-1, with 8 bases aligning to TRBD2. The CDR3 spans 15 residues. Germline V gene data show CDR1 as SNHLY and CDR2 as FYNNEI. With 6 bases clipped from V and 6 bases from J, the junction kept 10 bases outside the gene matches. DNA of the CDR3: TGTGCCAGCAGGCCCCGGGGGGGCTACGCCAATGAGCAGTTCTTC. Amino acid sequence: CASRPRGGYANEQFF.

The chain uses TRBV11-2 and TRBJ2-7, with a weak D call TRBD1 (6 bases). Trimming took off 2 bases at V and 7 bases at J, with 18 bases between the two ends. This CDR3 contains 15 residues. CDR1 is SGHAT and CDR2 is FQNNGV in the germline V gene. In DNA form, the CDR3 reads TGTGCCAGCAGCTTACCTTGGGGGCCCTCCAGGGAGCAGTACTTC. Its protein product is CASSLPWGPSREQYF.

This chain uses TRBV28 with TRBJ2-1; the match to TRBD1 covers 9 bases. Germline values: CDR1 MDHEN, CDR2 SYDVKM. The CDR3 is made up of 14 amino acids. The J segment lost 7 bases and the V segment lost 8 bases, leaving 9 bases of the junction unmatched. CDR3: CASLPGQGMNEQFF. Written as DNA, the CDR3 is TGTGCCAGCCTACCGGGACAGGGTATGAATGAGCAGTTCTTC.

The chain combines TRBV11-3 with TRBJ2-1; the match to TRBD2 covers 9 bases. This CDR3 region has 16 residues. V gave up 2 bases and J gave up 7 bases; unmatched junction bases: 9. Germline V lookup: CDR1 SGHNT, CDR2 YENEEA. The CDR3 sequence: CASSLRFSGGLNEQFF. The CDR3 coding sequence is TGTGCCAGCAGCTTACGTTTTAGCGGGGGCCTTAATGAGCAGTTCTTC.

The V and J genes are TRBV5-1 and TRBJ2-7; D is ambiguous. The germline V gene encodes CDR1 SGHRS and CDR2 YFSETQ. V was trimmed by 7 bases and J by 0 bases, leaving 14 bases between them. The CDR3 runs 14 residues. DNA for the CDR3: TGCGCCAGCGTCACAGTCAACCTCTCCTACGAGCAGTACTTC. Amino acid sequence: CASVTVNLSYEQYF. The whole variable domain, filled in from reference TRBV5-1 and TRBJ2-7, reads KAGVTQTPRYLIKTRGQQVTLSCSPISGHRSVSWYQQTPGQGLQFLFEYFSETQRNKGNFPGRFSGRQFSNSRSEMNVSTLELGDSALYLCASVTVNLSYEQYFGPGTRLTVT.

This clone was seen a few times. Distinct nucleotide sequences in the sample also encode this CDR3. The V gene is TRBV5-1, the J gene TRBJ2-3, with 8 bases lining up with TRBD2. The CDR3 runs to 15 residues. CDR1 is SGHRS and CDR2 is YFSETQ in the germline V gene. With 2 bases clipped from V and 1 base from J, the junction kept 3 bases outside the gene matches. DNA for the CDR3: TGCGCCAGCAGCTTTAGCGGGGACGGCACAGATACGCAGTATTTT. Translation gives CASSFSGDGTDTQYF. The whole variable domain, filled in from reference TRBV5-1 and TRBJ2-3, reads KAGVTQTPRYLIKTRGQQVTLSCSPISGHRSVSWYQQTPGQGLQFLFEYFSETQRNKGNFPGRFSGRQFSNSRSEMNVSTLELGDSALYLCASSFSGDGTDTQYFGPGTRLTVL.

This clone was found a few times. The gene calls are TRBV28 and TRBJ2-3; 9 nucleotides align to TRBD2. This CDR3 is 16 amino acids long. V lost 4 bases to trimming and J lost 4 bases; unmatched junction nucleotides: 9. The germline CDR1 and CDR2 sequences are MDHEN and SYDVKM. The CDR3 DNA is TGTGCCAGCAGTTCCTCCGCAGCGGGGGGATCAGATACGCAGTATTTT. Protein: CASSSSAAGGSDTQYF.

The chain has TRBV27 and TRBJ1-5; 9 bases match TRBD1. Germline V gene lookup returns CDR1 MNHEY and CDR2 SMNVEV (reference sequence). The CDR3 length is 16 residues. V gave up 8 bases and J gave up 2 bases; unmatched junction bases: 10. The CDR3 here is CASRLQGAGGNQPQHF. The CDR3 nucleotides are TGTGCCAGCCGACTACAGGGGGCAGGGGGCAATCAGCCCCAGCATTTT.

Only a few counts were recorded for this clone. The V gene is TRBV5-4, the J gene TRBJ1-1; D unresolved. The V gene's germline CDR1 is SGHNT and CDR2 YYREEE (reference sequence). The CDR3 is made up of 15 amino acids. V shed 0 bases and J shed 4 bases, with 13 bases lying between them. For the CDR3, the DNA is TGTGCCAGCAGCTTGGGGGGTTGGCGGGTCACTGAAGCTTTCTTT. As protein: CASSLGGWRVTEAFF.

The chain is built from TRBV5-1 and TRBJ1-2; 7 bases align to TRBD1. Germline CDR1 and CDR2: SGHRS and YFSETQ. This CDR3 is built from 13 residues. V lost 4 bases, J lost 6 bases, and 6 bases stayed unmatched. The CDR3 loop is CASSVRGMDGYTF. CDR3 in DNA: TGCGCCAGCAGCGTCAGGGGGATGGATGGCTACACCTTC.